This is a list of T cell receptor beta chains from one sample in a study of regulatory and conventional T cells in RAG deficiency. Produced via immunoSEQ multiplex PCR; TCRdb's table is partial and in-frame only. The table lists roughly 32,000 clones, around 89% of them singletons. These data were also filed under a second study, of regulatory T cells.

Sequencing was performed on CD8+ T cells sorted from blood. Source of these receptors: a human donor in good health. Each CDR3 is given with its conserved first and last residue. The D gene is left open where the match is weak. Clone size is stated in some rows and not others, as once, few, many or a class when expanded.

>.|TRBJ2-7|TRBD1|13|TRBV19
TGTGCCAGTAGTTCGACAAGGACAGGGGAGCAGTACTTC
CASSSTRTGEQYF
>.|TRBJ2-1|TRBD2|15|TRBV10-1
TGCGCCAGCAGCACGGGAGGGCCGGGTATCTATGAGCAGTTCTTC
CASSTGGPGIYEQFF
>.|TRBJ1-6|.|15|TRBV2
TGTGCCAGCACCACACAGGGTATCCCCAATTCACCCCTCCACTTT
CASTTQGIPNSPLHF
>.|TRBJ1-4|TRBD1|13|TRBV19
TGTGCCGCTCGGACAGGGACTAATGAAAAACTGTTTTTT
CAARTGTNEKLFF
>.|TRBJ2-1|.|16|TRBV5-5
TGTGCCAGCAGCTTGGCCTGGCAGGTCCGCAACAATGAGCAGTTCTTC
CASSLAWQVRNNEQFF
>once|TRBJ2-1|.|17|TRBV27
TGTGCCAGCAGTCCCGACCGGGACTCCGCCCTTCGCGATGAGCAGTTCTTC
CASSPDRDSALRDEQFF
>.|TRBJ2-5|TRBD1|15|TRBV13
TGTGCCAGCAGCCCGACCGGGACAGGGATAGAGACCCAGTACTTC
CASSPTGTGIETQYF
>.|TRBJ1-5|.|15|TRBV19
TGTGCCAGTAGTCGACTCCCCCGGGGCAATCAGCCCCAGCATTTT
CASSRLPRGNQPQHF
>few|TRBJ2-7|.|10|TRBV10-3
TGTGCCATCGGGGCGGCCGAGCAGTACTTC
CAIGAAEQYF
>once|TRBJ2-5|TRBD2|15|TRBV6-5
TGTGCCAGCAGTCCTACTAGCGGGAAATCGGAGACCCAGTACTTC
CASSPTSGKSETQYF
>once|TRBJ1-1|.|14|TRBV2
TGTGCCAGCATGACTGACAGGATTAACACTGAAGCTTTCTTT
CASMTDRINTEAFF
>once|TRBJ1-1|TRBD1|17|TRBV11-2
TGTGCCAGCATCACGGGACAGGGTAAGACTCGGGGCGCTGAAGCTTTCTTT
CASITGQGKTRGAEAFF
>.|TRBJ2-3|.|17|TRBV19
TGTGCCAGTAGTATAGATCTAGAGACTAAGGGCACAGATACGCAGTATTTT
CASSIDLETKGTDTQYF
>once|TRBJ2-5|TRBD1|12|TRBV19
TGTGCCAGCAGGGACAGAGAAGAGACCCAGTACTTC
CASRDREETQYF
>once|TRBJ1-1|.|13|TRBV5-1
TGCGCCAGCAGAACAGGTACTAGCGGTGAAGCTTTCTTT
CASRTGTSGEAFF
>.|TRBJ1-2|TRBD1|17|TRBV7-6
TGTGCCAGCAGCCATCACCCTTCTGGGGGGCAGGGGGCTGGCTACACCTTC
CASSHHPSGGQGAGYTF
>few|TRBJ2-1|.|13|TRBV6-1
TGTGCCAGCAGTGAACAGTCCTACAATGAGCAGTTCTTC
CASSEQSYNEQFF
>.|TRBJ2-2|.|16|TRBV19
TGTGCCAGTAGTATCAGCCAGGTCGGGGTTTCCGGGGAGCTGTTTTTT
CASSISQVGVSGELFF
>.|TRBJ1-4|.|15|TRBV4-2
TGTGCCAGCAGCCAAGATGGGGATAGTAATGAAAAACTGTTTTTT
CASSQDGDSNEKLFF
>.|TRBJ2-5|TRBD1|15|TRBV19
TGTGCCAGTAGTGACGGGACAGGGGGTAAAGAGACCCAGTACTTC
CASSDGTGGKETQYF
>medium-sized|TRBJ1-2|.|12|TRBV29-1
TGCAGCGTTGAGGACAGCTCCTATGGCTACACCTTC
CSVEDSSYGYTF
>.|TRBJ1-1|.|12|TRBV11-1
TGTGCCAGCCGAAACAGGGACACTGAAGCTTTCTTT
CASRNRDTEAFF
>.|TRBJ2-7|TRBD1|12|TRBV5-1
TGCGCCAGCCGGGACAGGGGCTACGAGCAGTACTTC
CASRDRGYEQYF
>.|TRBJ2-7|TRBD2|19|TRBV5-1
TGCGCCAGCAGCTCTATCCCCGTCTCGGGACTAGCGGGATACTACGAGCAGTACTTC
CASSSIPVSGLAGYYEQYF
>.|TRBJ1-1|.|16|TRBV6-5
TGTGCCAGCAGTTACTCGAGGATCGAGGGGAGCACTGAAGCTTTCTTT
CASSYSRIEGSTEAFF
>.|TRBJ2-1|.|16|TRBV5-1
TGCGCCAGCAGCTCGGATCTAGGGAGCTCCTACAATGAGCAGTTCTTC
CASSSDLGSSYNEQFF
>.|TRBJ1-1|TRBD1|13|TRBV27
TGTGCCGGCAGCCCAAGGGGGCCCCTAGGAGCTTTCTTT
CAGSPRGPLGAFF
>.|TRBJ2-3|TRBD2|18|TRBV11-3
TGTGCCAGCAGCTTGAAACCGGGACTAGCGGGAGGTACAGATACGCAGTATTTT
CASSLKPGLAGGTDTQYF
>.|TRBJ2-3|TRBD2|17|TRBV6-4
TGTGCCAGCAGTGACTCGGGGACTAGCGGGGGCCCAGATACGCAGTATTTT
CASSDSGTSGGPDTQYF
>.|TRBJ2-3|.|15|TRBV27
TGTGCCAGCAGTTTAGACGGGGCTCGCACAGATACGCAGTATTTT
CASSLDGARTDTQYF
>few|TRBJ1-3|.|14|TRBV7-9
TGTGCCAGCAGCTTATCAGGGGCAGGAAACACCATATATTTT
CASSLSGAGNTIYF
>.|TRBJ1-5|.|13|TRBV19
TGTGCCAGTAGTATCTACAGGGATCAGCCCCAGCATTTT
CASSIYRDQPQHF
>.|TRBJ2-1|TRBD2|17|TRBV5-1
TGCGCCAGCACCCTGGGGGGAATAGCGGGCCCAGACAATGAGCAGTTCTTC
CASTLGGIAGPDNEQFF